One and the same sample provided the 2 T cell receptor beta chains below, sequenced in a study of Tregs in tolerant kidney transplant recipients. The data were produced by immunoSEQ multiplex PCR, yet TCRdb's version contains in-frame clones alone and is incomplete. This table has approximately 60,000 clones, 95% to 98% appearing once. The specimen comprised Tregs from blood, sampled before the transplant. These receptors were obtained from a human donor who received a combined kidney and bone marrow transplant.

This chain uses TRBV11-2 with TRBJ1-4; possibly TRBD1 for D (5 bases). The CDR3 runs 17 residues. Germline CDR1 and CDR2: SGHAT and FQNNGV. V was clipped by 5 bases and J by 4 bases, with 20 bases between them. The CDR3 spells CASSPGDFPMVNEKLFF. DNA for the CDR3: TGTGCCAGCAGCCCGGGGGACTTTCCGATGGTTAATGAAAAACTGTTTTTT.

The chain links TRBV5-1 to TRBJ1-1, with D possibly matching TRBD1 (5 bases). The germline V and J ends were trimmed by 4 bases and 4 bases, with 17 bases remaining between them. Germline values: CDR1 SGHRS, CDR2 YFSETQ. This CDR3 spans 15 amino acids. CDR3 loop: CASSLYPDQGTEAFF. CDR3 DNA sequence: TGCGCCAGCAGCCTTTACCCGGATCAGGGCACTGAAGCTTTCTTT.